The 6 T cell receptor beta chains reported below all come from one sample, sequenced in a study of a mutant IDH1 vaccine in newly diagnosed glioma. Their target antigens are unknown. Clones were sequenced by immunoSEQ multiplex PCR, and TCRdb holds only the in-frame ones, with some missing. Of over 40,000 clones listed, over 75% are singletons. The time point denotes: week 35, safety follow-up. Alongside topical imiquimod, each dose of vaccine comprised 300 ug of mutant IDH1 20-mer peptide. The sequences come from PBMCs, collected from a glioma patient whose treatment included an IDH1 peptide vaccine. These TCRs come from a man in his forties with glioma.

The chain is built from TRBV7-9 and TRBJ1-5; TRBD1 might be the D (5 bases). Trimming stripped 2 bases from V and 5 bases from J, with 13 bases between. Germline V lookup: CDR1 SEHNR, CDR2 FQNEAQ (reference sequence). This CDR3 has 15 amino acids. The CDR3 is CASSLSGAGDQPQHF. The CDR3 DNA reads TGTGCCAGCAGCTTAAGCGGGGCAGGTGATCAGCCCCAGCATTTT.

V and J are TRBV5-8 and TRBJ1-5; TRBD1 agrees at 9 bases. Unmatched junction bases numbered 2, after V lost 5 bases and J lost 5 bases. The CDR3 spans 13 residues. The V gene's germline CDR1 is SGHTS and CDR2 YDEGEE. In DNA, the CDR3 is TGTGCCAGCAGGAGGACAGGGGATCAGCCCCAGCATTTT. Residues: CASRRTGDQPQHF.

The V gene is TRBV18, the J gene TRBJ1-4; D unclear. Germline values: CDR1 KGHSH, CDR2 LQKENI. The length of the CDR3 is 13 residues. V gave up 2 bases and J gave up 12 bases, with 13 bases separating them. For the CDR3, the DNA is TGTGCCAGCTCACCAGGGAGTCAGTGGGAACTGTTTTTT. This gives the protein CASSPGSQWELFF.

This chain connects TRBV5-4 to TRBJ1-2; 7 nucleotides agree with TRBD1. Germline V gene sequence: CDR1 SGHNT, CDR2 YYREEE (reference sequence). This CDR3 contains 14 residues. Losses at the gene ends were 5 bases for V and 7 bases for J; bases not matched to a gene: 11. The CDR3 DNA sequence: TGTGCCAGCAGGAGAGAGACAGGGTACGGTGGCTACACCTTC. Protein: CASRRETGYGGYTF. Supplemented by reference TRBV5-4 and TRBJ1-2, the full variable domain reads ETGVTQSPTHLIKTRGQQVTLRCSSQSGHNTVSWYQQALGQGPQFIFQYYREEENGRGNFPPRFSGLQFPNYSSELNVNALELDDSALYLCASRRETGYGGYTFGSGTRLTVV.

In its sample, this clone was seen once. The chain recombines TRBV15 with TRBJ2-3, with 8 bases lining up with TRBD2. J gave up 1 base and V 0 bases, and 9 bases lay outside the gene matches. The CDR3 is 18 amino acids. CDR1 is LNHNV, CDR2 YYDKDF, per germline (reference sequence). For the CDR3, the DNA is TGTGCCACCAGCAGAGAAAACTTGGCGGGGGGAGGCACAGATACGCAGTATTTT. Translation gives CATSRENLAGGGTDTQYF.

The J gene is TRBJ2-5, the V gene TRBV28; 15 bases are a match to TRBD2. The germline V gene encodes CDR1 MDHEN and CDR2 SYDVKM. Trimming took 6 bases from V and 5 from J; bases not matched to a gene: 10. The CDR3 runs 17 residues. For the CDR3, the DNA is TGTGCCAGCAGCCAAGGGGGACTAGCGGGAGGCTCTGAGACCCAGTACTTC. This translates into CASSQGGLAGGSETQYF.